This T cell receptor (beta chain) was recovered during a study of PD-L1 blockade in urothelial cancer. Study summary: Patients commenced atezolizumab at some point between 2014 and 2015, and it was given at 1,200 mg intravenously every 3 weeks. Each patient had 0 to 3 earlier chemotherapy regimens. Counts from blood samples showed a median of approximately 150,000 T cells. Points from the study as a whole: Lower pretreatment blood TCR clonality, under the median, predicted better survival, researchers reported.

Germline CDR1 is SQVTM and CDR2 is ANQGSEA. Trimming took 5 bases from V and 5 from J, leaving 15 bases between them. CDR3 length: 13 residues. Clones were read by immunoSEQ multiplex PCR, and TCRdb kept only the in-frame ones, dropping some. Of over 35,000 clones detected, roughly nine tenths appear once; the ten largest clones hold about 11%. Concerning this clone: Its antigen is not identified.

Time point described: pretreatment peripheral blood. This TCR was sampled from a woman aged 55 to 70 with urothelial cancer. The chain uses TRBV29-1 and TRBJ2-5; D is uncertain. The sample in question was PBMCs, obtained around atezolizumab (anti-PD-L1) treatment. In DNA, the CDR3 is TGCAGCGTTAAATGGCACAAATCGGAGACCCAGTACTTC. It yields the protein CSVKWHKSETQYF.